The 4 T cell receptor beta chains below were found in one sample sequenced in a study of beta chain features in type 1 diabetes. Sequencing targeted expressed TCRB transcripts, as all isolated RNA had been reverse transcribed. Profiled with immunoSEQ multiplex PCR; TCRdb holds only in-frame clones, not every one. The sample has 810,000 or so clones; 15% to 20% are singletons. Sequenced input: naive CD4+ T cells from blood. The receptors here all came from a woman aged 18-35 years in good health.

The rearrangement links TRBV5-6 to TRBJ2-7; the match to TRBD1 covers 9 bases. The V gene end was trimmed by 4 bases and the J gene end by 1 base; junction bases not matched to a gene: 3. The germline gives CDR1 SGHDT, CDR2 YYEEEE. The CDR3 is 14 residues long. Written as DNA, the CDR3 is TGTGCCAGCAGCGGGACAGGGTTTTCCTACGAGCAGTACTTC. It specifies CASSGTGFSYEQYF.

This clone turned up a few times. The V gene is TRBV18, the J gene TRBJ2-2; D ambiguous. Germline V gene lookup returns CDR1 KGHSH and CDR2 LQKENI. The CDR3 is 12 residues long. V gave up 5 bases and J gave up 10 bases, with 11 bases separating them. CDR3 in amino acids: CASSSDDSELFF. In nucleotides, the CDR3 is TGTGCCAGCTCAAGTGACGACTCGGAGCTGTTTTTT.

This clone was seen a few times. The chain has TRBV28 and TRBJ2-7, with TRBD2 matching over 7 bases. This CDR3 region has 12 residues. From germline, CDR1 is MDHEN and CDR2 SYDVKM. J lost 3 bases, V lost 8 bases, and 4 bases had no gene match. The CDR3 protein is CASGGDFYEQYF. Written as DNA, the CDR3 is TGTGCCAGCGGGGGGGACTTCTACGAGCAGTACTTC.

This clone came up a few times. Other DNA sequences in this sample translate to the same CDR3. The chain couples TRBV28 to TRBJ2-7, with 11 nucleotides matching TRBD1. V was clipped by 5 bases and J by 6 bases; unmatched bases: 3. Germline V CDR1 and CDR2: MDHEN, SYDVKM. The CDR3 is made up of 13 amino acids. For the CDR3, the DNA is TGTGCCAGCAGTCCGGGACAGGGGGGCGAGCAGTACTTC. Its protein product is CASSPGQGGEQYF.